This TCR beta chain was documented in a study of blood T cell repertoires in COVID-19. On the study more broadly: Whether acute or convalescent, the COVID-19 samples came from the United States, Italy and Spain. From T cells, B-cell-depleted T cells, or PBMCs came the material, which was cDNA or gDNA.

Seattle's cohort entered during active infection and was followed longitudinally. How the authors handled the data: Reference gene primer amplification gave estimated nucleated cell counts. TCRdb keeps only in-frame clones here, not all; method: immunoSEQ multiplex PCR. The V and J calls and clone size are taken from that table; D and trimming were inferred from the DNA. The sample lists over 200,000 clones, around 90% occurring once. V shed 2 bases, J shed 6 bases, and the junction held 6 bases outside the gene matches. The CDR3 sequence is 15 residues long. From germline, CDR1 is KGHSH and CDR2 LQKENI.

The chain recombines TRBV18 with TRBJ2-2, with TRBD1 matching over 7 bases. Sequencing input: peripheral blood. The sequence came from a man between 60 and 75 years old with COVID-19, enrolled during active disease. The CDR3 loop is CASSPGTEAAGELFF. In nucleotides, the CDR3 is TGTGCCAGCTCACCAGGGACAGAGGCCGCCGGGGAGCTGTTTTTT.